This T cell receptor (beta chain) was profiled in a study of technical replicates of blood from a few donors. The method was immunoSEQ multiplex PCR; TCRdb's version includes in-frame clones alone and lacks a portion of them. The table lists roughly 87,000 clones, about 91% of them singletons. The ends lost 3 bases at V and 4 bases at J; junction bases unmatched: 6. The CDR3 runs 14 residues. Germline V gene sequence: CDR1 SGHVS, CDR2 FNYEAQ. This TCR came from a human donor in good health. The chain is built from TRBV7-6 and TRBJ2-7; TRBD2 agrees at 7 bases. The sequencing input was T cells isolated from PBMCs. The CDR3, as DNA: TGTGCCAGCAGCTTGGAACGGGGGGAGTACGAGCAGTACTTC. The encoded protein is CASSLERGEYEQYF.